What follows are 20 T cell receptor beta chains derived from one specimen sequenced in a study of blood T cell repertoires in COVID-19. The table came from immunoSEQ multiplex PCR; TCRdb's copy has only in-frame clones and leaves some out. The sample consists of about 120,000 clones, 55% to 75% of them appearing once. Sequencing used peripheral blood. Receptor source: a human donor with acute or convalescent COVID-19. The donor label of this sample is uncertain.

This sequence joins TRBV28 and TRBJ1-5, with TRBD1 matching over 7 bases. Trimming took 10 bases from V and 0 from J; bases not matched to a gene: 9. Germline V gives CDR1 MDHEN, CDR2 SYDVKM. The CDR3 spans 15 residues. The CDR3 nucleotides are TGTGCCATACGACAGGGCGGGAATAGCAATCAGCCCCAGCATTTT. Protein: CAIRQGGNSNQPQHF.

The chain combines TRBV11-2 with TRBJ2-5, with 11 positions matching TRBD1. With 5 bases clipped from V and 5 bases from J, the junction kept 10 bases outside the gene matches. There are 16 residues in the CDR3. From germline, CDR1 is SGHAT and CDR2 FQNNGV. CDR3 sequence: CASSHQRTGGEETQYF. CDR3 bases: TGTGCCAGCAGCCACCAACGGACAGGGGGCGAGGAGACCCAGTACTTC.

This clone was recorded a few times. The gene calls are TRBV3-1 (or the pseudogene TRBV3-2) and TRBJ2-5; TRBD2 might be the D (7 bases). The germline V gene encodes CDR1 LGHDT and CDR2 YNNKEL (reference sequence). V was cut by 1 base and J by 0 bases, with 12 bases left in between. This CDR3 has 16 amino acids. CDR3 region: CASSQGRGAYQETQYF. The DNA of the CDR3 is TGTGCCAGCAGCCAAGGACGGGGGGCGTACCAAGAGACCCAGTACTTC.

The rearrangement joins TRBV6-4 to TRBJ1-1; tentative D call: TRBD1 (5 bases). The CDR3 totals 12 residues. Between the trimmed V and J ends, which lost 6 bases and 1 base, there was a span of 6 bases. Germline loops: CDR1 MRHNA, CDR2 SNTAGT. The CDR3 bases are TGTGCCAGCAGAGGACAGAACACTGAAGCTTTCTTT. Amino acid sequence: CASRGQNTEAFF.

This clone has a count of ten or more. The chain uses TRBV7-8 and TRBJ2-7, with TRBD1 as a possible D gene (6 bases). Germline V CDR1 and CDR2: SGHVS, FQNEAQ. Trimming took off 5 bases at V and 6 bases at J, with 14 bases between the two ends. The CDR3 has 13 amino acids. CDR3 bases: TGTGCCAGCAGCCCGGTACAGGGAATCGAGCAGTACTTC. Translating gives CASSPVQGIEQYF.

This clone was found a few times. This rearrangement joins TRBV11-3 to TRBJ2-2, with 10 bases that match TRBD1. The CDR3 has 16 amino acids. Germline V CDR1 and CDR2: SGHNT, YENEEA. With 4 bases clipped from V and 6 bases from J, the junction kept 8 bases outside the gene matches. Here the CDR3 DNA reads TGTGCCAGCAGCTCGCGAAGGGACAGGGGAGCCGGGGAGCTGTTTTTT. Translating it yields CASSSRRDRGAGELFF. Combining the CDR3 with reference TRBV11-3 and TRBJ2-2 gives the whole variable domain EAGVVQSPRYKIIEKKQPVAFWCNPISGHNTLYWYLQNLGQGPELLIRYENEEAVDDSQLPKDRFSAERLKGVDSTLKIQPAELGDSAVYLCASSSRRDRGAGELFFGEGSRLTVL.

The CDR3 spells CAWSILAGGDTQYF. The CDR3 coding sequence is TGTGCCTGGAGTATTCTAGCGGGGGGCGATACGCAGTATTTT. V usage is TRBV30 and J usage is TRBJ2-3; 11 positions agree with TRBD2. The CDR3 runs 14 residues. Germline V lookup: CDR1 GTSNPN, CDR2 SVGIG (reference sequence). J gave up 6 bases and V 2 bases, and 4 bases lay outside the gene matches.

The chain recombines TRBV3-1 (or the pseudogene TRBV3-2) with TRBJ1-5; D gene uncertain. The CDR3 has 14 amino acids. Trimming cost V 1 base and J 3 bases, with 7 bases left between them. Germline lookup yields CDR1 LGHDT and CDR2 YNNKEL (reference sequence). Here the CDR3 DNA reads TGTGCCAGCAGCCAAGGAGGGTTCAATCAGCCCCAGCATTTT. Translation: CASSQGGFNQPQHF.

The chain has TRBV30 and TRBJ1-5, with D unclear. The germline CDR1 and CDR2 sequences are GTSNPN and SVGIG (reference sequence). V was cut by 2 bases and J by 6 bases, with 8 bases left in between. This CDR3 contains 12 residues. CDR3 nucleotides: TGTGCCTGGAGTCGTGAGAGTCAGCCCCAGCATTTT. Its translation is CAWSRESQPQHF.

This clone was seen a handful of times. The chain carries TRBV2 and TRBJ2-3, with D perhaps TRBD1 (5 bases). The germline CDR1 and CDR2 sequences are SNHLY and FYNNEI. CDR3 length equals 15 residues. Trimming took 6 bases from V and 0 from J, leaving 13 bases between them. CDR3: CASRKTDTSTDTQYF. CDR3 bases: TGTGCCAGCAGGAAGACAGATACTAGCACAGATACGCAGTATTTT.

This clone was detected only a few times. This chain connects TRBV7-2 to TRBJ1-2; a possible D gene is TRBD1 (6 bases). The germline gives CDR1 SGHTA, CDR2 FQGNSA. The CDR3 has 14 residues. V lost 5 bases, J lost 1 base, and 11 bases lay in between. This CDR3 is CASSMTGLNYGYTF. The CDR3 DNA reads as TGTGCCAGCAGCATGACAGGTCTTAACTATGGCTACACCTTC.

The CDR3 reads CASSLGPASGGADTQYF. As DNA, the CDR3 is TGTGCCAGCAGCTTAGGCCCGGCTAGCGGGGGGGCCGACACGCAGTATTTT. The V gene is TRBV13, the J gene TRBJ2-3; TRBD2 aligns across 12 bases. The length of the CDR3 is 17 residues. The germline gives CDR1 PRHDT, CDR2 FYEKMQ (reference sequence). With 0 bases clipped from V and 9 bases from J, the junction kept 10 bases outside the gene matches.

This clone came up a few times. This chain connects TRBV29-1 to TRBJ2-3; D uncertain. Trimming took off 7 bases at V and 1 base at J, with 9 bases between the two ends. CDR3 length: 12 amino acids. From germline, CDR1 is SQVTM and CDR2 ANQGSEA. The CDR3 protein is CSGELGTDTQYF. In DNA, the CDR3 is TGCAGCGGAGAGTTGGGCACAGATACGCAGTATTTT.

This clone occurred once. The V and J genes are TRBV3-1 (or the pseudogene TRBV3-2) and TRBJ1-2; D is uncertain. Germline V gene sequence: CDR1 LGHDT, CDR2 YNNKEL (reference sequence). This CDR3 spans 14 amino acids. V lost 0 bases and J lost 4, with 9 bases in between. The CDR3 sequence: CASSQEGGFYGYTF. The CDR3 DNA sequence: TGTGCCAGCAGCCAAGAGGGAGGATTCTATGGCTACACCTTC.

As for this clone: Other DNA sequences in the same sample also yield this CDR3. This chain links TRBV15 with TRBJ2-3; 8 bases are shared with TRBD2. This CDR3 spans 15 amino acids. The germline V gene has CDR1 LNHNV and CDR2 YYDKDF (reference sequence). V was clipped by 1 base and J by 3 bases; unmatched bases: 3. Written as DNA, the CDR3 is TGTGCCACCAGCAGAGTTCGGGGGGGGACAGATACGCAGTATTTT. Its protein product is CATSRVRGGTDTQYF.

The chain recombines TRBV9 with TRBJ1-2; 8 nucleotides align to TRBD1. J was trimmed by 6 bases and V by 3 bases; bases with no gene match: 16. Germline V gene data show CDR1 as SGDLS and CDR2 as YYNGEE. The CDR3 runs to 17 residues. CDR3 amino acids: CASSENPWGDRGNGYTF. The DNA for the CDR3 is TGTGCCAGCAGCGAGAATCCTTGGGGTGACAGGGGTAATGGCTACACCTTC.

The chain uses TRBV29-1 and TRBJ2-3; 11 bases align to TRBD2. V shed 7 bases, J shed 4 bases, and the junction held 7 bases outside the gene matches. Germline V lookup: CDR1 SQVTM, CDR2 ANQGSEA. This CDR3 has 14 amino acids. The CDR3 spells CSAGLAGGADTQYF. In DNA form, the CDR3 reads TGCAGCGCTGGACTAGCGGGTGGGGCAGATACGCAGTATTTT.

The V and J genes are TRBV7-9 and TRBJ1-1, with no clear D. Germline CDR1 and CDR2: SEHNR and FQNEAQ (reference sequence). The V end was cut by 2 bases, the J end by 3 bases, with 7 bases between. The CDR3 loop spans 13 amino acids. CDR3 nucleotide sequence: TGTGCCAGCAGCTTATTTGAGGACACTGAAGCTTTCTTT. As protein: CASSLFEDTEAFF.

The chain uses TRBV4-2 and TRBJ2-1; D possibly corresponds to TRBD2 (7 bases). The CDR3 is 17 residues long. Trimming pared 4 bases from V and 4 bases from J, leaving 20 bases between. Per the germline V gene, CDR1 is LGHNA and CDR2 is YNFKEQ. The CDR3 sequence is CASSRRGGRGSYNEQFF. CDR3 DNA sequence: TGTGCCAGCAGCCGAAGAGGGGGGCGGGGGTCTTACAATGAGCAGTTCTTC.

This clone was detected many times. V usage is TRBV27 and J usage is TRBJ1-2; 9 bases are shared with TRBD1. Germline V CDR1 and CDR2: MNHEY, SMNVEV (reference sequence). The J segment lost 3 bases and the V segment lost 0 bases, leaving 5 bases of the junction unmatched. The CDR3 extends over 16 amino acids. For the CDR3, the DNA is TGTGCCAGCAGTTTATCTCCGACAGGGGGGGACTATGGCTACACCTTC. Protein sequence: CASSLSPTGGDYGYTF.